A single sample is the source of the 13 T cell receptor beta chains below, sequenced in a study of beta chain features in type 1 diabetes. Isolated RNA was reverse transcribed in full, so expressed TCRB transcripts were sequenced. Produced via immunoSEQ multiplex PCR; TCRdb's table is partial and in-frame only. The sample gives about 28,000 clones, roughly three fifths of which show up once; 1.4% to 1.5% is in the top ten. The study's findings and limits: Type 1 diabetes patients showed a moderate but significant shortening of TCRB CDR3s in all four CD4+ subsets.

These receptors lack a known antigen. Material: Tregs from blood. Receptors were obtained from a woman under 30 with type 1 diabetes.

The chain is built from TRBV7-9 and TRBJ2-1; no firm D call. This CDR3 comprises 16 residues. CDR1 and CDR2 from the germline V gene are SEHNR and FQNEAQ (reference sequence). Deletions cut 1 base from V and 4 bases from J, with 14 bases between. CDR3 in amino acids: CASSLVGGATYNEQFF. For the CDR3, the DNA is TGTGCCAGCAGCTTAGTGGGTGGAGCTACGTACAATGAGCAGTTCTTC.

The chain combines TRBV30 with TRBJ1-2; 8 bases match TRBD1. The J segment lost 5 bases and the V segment lost 6 bases, leaving 5 bases of the junction unmatched. Germline lookup yields CDR1 GTSNPN and CDR2 SVGIG (reference sequence). This CDR3 spans 12 amino acids. CDR3 sequence reads: CACGQGRYGYTF. Written as DNA, the CDR3 is TGTGCCTGCGGACAGGGAAGGTATGGCTACACCTTC.

The chain joins TRBV10-3 to TRBJ2-7; 13 bases agree with TRBD2. Losses at the gene ends were 6 bases for V and 7 bases for J; bases not matched to a gene: 3. This CDR3 contains 13 residues. The germline gives CDR1 ENHRY, CDR2 SYGVKD. Here the CDR3 reads CAIRGGLAGEQYV. Here the CDR3 DNA reads TGTGCCATCAGGGGGGGACTAGCGGGAGAGCAGTACGTC.

The chain joins TRBV30 to TRBJ2-1; 8 positions match TRBD1. The CDR3 is 12 amino acids. The germline CDR1 and CDR2 sequences are GTSNPN and SVGIG (reference sequence). V dropped 2 bases and J dropped 8; count of bases not matched to a gene: 2. The CDR3 protein is CAWSSGGHEQFF. CDR3 nucleotide sequence: TGTGCCTGGAGTTCAGGGGGCCATGAGCAGTTCTTC.

The CDR3 region has the DNA TGTGCCAGCAAACGACAGAACAATCAGCCCCAGCATTTT. Its protein product is CASKRQNNQPQHF. The rearrangement joins TRBV6-1 to TRBJ1-5; D perhaps matches TRBD1 (5 bases). With 7 bases removed from V and 3 bases from J, the gap between germline ends came to 10 bases. Per the germline V gene, CDR1 is MNHNS and CDR2 is SASEGT. The CDR3 is 13 residues long.

This clone has more than one count but fewer than ten. The V gene is TRBV10-3, the J gene TRBJ2-3; D may be TRBD2 (6 bases). The CDR3 extends over 17 amino acids. Trimming pared 6 bases from V and 2 bases from J, leaving 21 bases between. In germline, CDR1 is ENHRY, CDR2 SYGVKD. This CDR3 is CAIRPGLKALYTDTQYF. The CDR3 DNA is TGTGCCATCAGGCCGGGACTCAAGGCGCTCTACACAGATACGCAGTATTTT.

This chain uses TRBV14 with TRBJ2-1, with 9 bases identical to TRBD2. The ends lost 1 base at V and 9 bases at J; junction bases unmatched: 7. CDR3 length: 15 amino acids. In germline, CDR1 is SGHDN, CDR2 FVKESK. CDR3 residues: CASSQGAGGLFEQFF. The CDR3 DNA reads TGTGCCAGCAGCCAAGGTGCGGGAGGGCTTTTTGAGCAGTTCTTC.

Remarks on this clone: Other DNA sequences in this specimen translate into the identical CDR3. V usage is TRBV10-3 and J usage is TRBJ1-5; D perhaps matches TRBD1 (5 bases). CDR3 length equals 15 residues. Trimming took 8 bases from V and 1 from J, leaving 15 bases between them. Germline CDR1 reads ENHRY; CDR2 reads SYGVKD. The CDR3 DNA is TGTGCCATCGGAGGGGATCACAGCAGCAATCAGCCCCAGCATTTT. It specifies CAIGGDHSSNQPQHF.

The sample holds a few counts of this clone. The rearrangement links TRBV7-2 to TRBJ2-7, with 10 bases matching TRBD2. Germline V gene sequence: CDR1 SGHTA, CDR2 FQGNSA. J was trimmed by 3 bases and V by 3 bases; bases with no gene match: 14. There are 18 residues in the CDR3. The CDR3, as DNA: TGTGCCAGCAGCTTGGGACGGCGAGCTAGCGGGAGTCTCTACGAGCAGTACGTC. The encoded protein is CASSLGRRASGSLYEQYV.

The V gene is TRBV23-1, the J gene TRBJ2-7; 8 bases agree with TRBD1. TRBV23-1 is designated an ORF whose function remains uncertain. CDR3 length equals 17 residues. Trimming took 0 bases from V and 0 from J; bases not matched to a gene: 7. This CDR3 reads CASSQSRTGRYSYEQYV. The CDR3 nucleotides are TGCGCCAGCAGTCAATCCCGGACAGGGCGTTACTCCTACGAGCAGTACGTC.

This chain's CDR3 is CASDSGSGADTQYF. The DNA of the CDR3 is TGTGCCTCGGATAGCGGGAGCGGGGCAGATACGCAGTATTTT. The V and J genes are TRBV30 and TRBJ2-3; TRBD2 matches 9 bases. The J segment lost 4 bases and the V segment lost 7 bases, leaving 9 bases of the junction unmatched. CDR3 length: 14 amino acids. Germline V gene lookup returns CDR1 GTSNPN and CDR2 SVGIG (reference sequence).

This chain connects TRBV11-3 to TRBJ1-1, with D perhaps matching TRBD1 (6 bases). Trimming removed 5 bases from V and 11 bases from J, with 15 bases in between. Germline V gene data show CDR1 as SGHNT and CDR2 as YENEEA. CDR3 length: 12 residues. The DNA for the CDR3 is TGTGCCAGCAGCCGGACGGGGGGCTCGGCTTTCTTT. Protein sequence: CASSRTGGSAFF.

This chain links TRBV5-1 with TRBJ2-1; perhaps TRBD1 as D (5 bases). Germline values: CDR1 SGHRS, CDR2 YFSETQ. V gave up 0 bases and J gave up 9 bases, with 13 bases separating them. The CDR3 runs 14 residues. The CDR3 sequence is CASSLGGSSGEQFF. The CDR3 nucleotides are TGCGCCAGCAGCTTGGGGGGCAGCTCGGGTGAGCAGTTCTTC.